This TCR beta chain is drawn from a study of blood T cell repertoires in COVID-19. The CDR3 has 15 amino acids. Germline trimming cut 3 bases from V and 9 bases from J; bases unmatched to any gene: 10. The germline CDR1 and CDR2 sequences are LNHDA and SQIVND (reference sequence). Under the authors' procedure: Nucleated cell number was recorded as an estimate derived from reference gene primer amplification. The method was immunoSEQ multiplex PCR; TCRdb's version includes in-frame clones alone and lacks a portion of them. Clone size and V and J calls were adopted from that table, with D and trimming inferred from the DNA. Of approximately 300,000 clones in the sample, roughly 90% were seen once.

The sequence was collected from a man aged 60-69 years who had recovered from COVID-19. The source material was PBMCs or T cells enriched from blood (not recorded which). The chain employs TRBV19 and TRBJ2-1; 8 nucleotides align to TRBD2. CDR3: CASSIRSGRGGEQFF. The CDR3 coding sequence is TGTGCCAGTAGTATTCGGAGCGGGAGAGGTGGTGAGCAGTTCTTC.